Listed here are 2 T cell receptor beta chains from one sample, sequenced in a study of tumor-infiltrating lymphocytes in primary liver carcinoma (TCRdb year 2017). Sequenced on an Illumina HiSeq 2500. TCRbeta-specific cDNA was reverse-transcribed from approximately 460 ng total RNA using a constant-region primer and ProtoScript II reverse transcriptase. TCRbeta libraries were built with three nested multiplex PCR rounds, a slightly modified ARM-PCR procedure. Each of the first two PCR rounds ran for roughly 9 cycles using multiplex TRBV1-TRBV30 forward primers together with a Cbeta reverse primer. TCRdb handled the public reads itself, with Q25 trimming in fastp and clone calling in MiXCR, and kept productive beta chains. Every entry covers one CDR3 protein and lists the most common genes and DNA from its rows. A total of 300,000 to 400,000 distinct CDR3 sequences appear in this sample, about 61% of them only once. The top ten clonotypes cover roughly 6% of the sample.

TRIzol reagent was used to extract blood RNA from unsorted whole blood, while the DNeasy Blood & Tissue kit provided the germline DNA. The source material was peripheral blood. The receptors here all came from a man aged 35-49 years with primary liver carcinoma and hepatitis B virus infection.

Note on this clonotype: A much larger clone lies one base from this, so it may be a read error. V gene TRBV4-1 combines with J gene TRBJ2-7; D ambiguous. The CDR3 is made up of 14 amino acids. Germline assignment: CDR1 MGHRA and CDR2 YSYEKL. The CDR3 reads CSSSQALGSYEQYF. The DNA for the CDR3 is TGCTCCAGCAGCCAAGCCCTGGGCTCCTACGAGCAGTACTTC.

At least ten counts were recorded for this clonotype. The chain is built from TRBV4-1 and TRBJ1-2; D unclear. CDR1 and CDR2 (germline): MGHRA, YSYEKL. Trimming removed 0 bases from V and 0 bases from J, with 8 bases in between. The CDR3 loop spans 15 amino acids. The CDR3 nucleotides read TGCGCCAGCAGCCAAGATGCGGGTACTAACTATGGCTACACCTTC. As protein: CASSQDAGTNYGYTF.